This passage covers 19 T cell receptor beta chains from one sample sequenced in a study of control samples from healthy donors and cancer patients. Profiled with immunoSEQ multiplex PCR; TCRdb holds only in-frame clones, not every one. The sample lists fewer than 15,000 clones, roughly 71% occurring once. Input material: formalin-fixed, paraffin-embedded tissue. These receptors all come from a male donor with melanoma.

The CDR3 DNA follows: TGTGCCAGCAGTTTTATGGGGGCAATGGCTTTCTTT. Translation gives CASSFMGAMAFF. The V and J genes are TRBV12-3 or TRBV12-4 and TRBJ1-1, with D tentatively TRBD1 (6 bases). The V end was cut by 3 bases, the J end by 11 bases, with 13 bases between. CDR3 length: 12 amino acids.

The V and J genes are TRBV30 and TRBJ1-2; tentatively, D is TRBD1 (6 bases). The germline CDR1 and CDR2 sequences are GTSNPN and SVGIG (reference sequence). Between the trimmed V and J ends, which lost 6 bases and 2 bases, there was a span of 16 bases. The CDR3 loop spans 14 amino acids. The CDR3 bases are TGTGCCTGCCACCCAGGGGACCACAACTATGGCTACACCTTC. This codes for CACHPGDHNYGYTF.

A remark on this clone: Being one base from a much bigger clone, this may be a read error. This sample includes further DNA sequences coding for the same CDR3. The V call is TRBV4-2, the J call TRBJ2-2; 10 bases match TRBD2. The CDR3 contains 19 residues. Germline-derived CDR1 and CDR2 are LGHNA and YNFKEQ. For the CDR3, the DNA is TGTGCCAGTAGCCAAGGGGAGGCTAGCGGGGGCCTGAACACCGGGGAGCTGTTTTTT. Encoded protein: CASSQGEASGGLNTGELFF.

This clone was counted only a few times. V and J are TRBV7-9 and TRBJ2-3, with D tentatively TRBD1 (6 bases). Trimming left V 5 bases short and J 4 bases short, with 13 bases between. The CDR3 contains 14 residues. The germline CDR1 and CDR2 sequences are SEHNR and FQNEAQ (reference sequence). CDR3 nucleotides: TGTGCCAGCAGCCCCGGACAGCCCCCAGATACGCAGTATTTT. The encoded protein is CASSPGQPPDTQYF.

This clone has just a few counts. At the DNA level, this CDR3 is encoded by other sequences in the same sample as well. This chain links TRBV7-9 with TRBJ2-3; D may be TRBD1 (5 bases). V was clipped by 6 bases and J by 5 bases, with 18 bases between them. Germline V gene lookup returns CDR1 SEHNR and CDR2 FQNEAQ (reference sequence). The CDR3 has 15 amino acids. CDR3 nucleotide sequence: TGTGCCAGCAGAACTGGGGCAGGGCAGAGAGATACGCAGTATTTT. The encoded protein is CASRTGAGQRDTQYF. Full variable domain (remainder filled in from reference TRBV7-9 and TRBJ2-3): DTGVSQNPRHKITKRGQNVTFRCDPISEHNRLYWYRQTLGQGPEFLTYFQNEAQLEKSRLLSDRFSAERPKGSFSTLEIQRTEQGDSAMYLCASRTGAGQRDTQYFGPGTRLTVL.

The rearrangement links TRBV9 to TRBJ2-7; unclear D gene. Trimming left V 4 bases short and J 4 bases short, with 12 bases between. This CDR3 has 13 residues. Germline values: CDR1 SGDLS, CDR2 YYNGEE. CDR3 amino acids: CASSPGLGYEQYF. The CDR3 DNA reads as TGTGCCAGCAGCCCAGGTCTGGGATACGAGCAGTACTTC.

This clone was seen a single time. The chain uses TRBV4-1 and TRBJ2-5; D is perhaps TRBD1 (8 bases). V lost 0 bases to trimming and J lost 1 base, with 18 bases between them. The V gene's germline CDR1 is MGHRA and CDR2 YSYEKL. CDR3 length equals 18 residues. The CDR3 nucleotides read TGCGCCAGCAGCCAAGATCCCGCAGGGGGCGGGGGCCAAGAGACCCAGTACTTC. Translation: CASSQDPAGGGGQETQYF.

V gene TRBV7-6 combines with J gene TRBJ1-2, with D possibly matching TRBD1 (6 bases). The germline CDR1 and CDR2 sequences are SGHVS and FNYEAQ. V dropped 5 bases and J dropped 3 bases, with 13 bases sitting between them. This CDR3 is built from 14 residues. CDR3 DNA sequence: TGTGCCAGCAGCCCCACAGGGAACGACTATGGCTACACCTTC. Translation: CASSPTGNDYGYTF.

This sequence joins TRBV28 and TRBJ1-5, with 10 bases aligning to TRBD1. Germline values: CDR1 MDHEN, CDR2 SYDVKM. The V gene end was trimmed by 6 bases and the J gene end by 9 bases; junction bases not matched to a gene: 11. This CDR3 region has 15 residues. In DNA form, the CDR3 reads TGTGCCAGCAGACCAGGGACAGGGGCCGCGGGGCCCCAGCATTTT. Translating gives CASRPGTGAAGPQHF.

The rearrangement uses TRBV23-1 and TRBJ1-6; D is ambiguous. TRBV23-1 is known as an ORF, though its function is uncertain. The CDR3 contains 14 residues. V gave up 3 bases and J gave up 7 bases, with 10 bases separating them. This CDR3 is CASSQVPGNSPLHF. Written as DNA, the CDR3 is TGCGCCAGCAGTCAGGTCCCGGGCAATTCACCCCTCCACTTT.

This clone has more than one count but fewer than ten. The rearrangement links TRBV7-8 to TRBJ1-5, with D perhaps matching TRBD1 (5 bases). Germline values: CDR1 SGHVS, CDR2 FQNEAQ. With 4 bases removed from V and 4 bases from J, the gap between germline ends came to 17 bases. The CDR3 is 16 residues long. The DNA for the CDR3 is TGTGCCAGCAGCTCGACCGGGGACGGGGTTAATCAGCCCCAGCATTTT. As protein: CASSSTGDGVNQPQHF.

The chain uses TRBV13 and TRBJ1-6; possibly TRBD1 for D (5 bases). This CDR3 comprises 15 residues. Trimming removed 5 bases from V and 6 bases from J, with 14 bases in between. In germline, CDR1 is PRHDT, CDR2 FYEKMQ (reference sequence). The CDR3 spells CASSPSGAANSPLHF. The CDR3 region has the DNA TGTGCCAGCAGCCCTAGTGGGGCAGCTAATTCACCCCTCCACTTT. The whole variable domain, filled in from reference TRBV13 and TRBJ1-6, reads AAGVIQSPRHLIKEKRETATLKCYPIPRHDTVYWYQQGPGQDPQFLISFYEKMQSDKGSIPDRFSAQQFSDYHSELNMSSLELGDSALYFCASSPSGAANSPLHFGNGTRLTVT.

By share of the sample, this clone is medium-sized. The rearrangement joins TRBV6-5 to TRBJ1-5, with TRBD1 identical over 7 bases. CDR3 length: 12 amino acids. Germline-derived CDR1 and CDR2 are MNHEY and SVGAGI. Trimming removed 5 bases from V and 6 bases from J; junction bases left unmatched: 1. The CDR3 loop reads CASSTGVQPQHF. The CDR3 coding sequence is TGTGCCAGCAGTACAGGGGTTCAGCCCCAGCATTTT.

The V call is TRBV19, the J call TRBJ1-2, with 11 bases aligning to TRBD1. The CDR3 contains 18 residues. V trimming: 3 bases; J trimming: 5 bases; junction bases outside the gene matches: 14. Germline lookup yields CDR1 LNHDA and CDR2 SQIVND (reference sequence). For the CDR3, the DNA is TGTGCCAGTAGTATCGTCGGACAGGGGGCTGATAATTGGTATGGCTACACCTTC. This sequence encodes CASSIVGQGADNWYGYTF.

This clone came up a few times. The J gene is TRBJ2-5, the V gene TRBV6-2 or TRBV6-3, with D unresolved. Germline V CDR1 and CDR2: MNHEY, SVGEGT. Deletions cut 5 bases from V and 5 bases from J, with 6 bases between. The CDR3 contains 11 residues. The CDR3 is CASSIRETQYF. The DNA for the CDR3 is TGTGCCAGCAGTATACGGGAGACCCAGTACTTC.

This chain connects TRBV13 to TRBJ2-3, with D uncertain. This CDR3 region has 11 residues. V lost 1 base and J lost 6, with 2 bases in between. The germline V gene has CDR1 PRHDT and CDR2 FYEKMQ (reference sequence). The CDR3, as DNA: TGTGCCAGCAGCTTAGCGGATACGCAGTATTTT. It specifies CASSLADTQYF.

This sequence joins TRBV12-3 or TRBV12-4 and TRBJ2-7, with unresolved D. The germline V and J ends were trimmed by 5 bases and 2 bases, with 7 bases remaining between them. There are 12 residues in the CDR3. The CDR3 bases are TGTGCCAGCAGTCTGATTACCTACGAGCAGTACTTC. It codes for CASSLITYEQYF.

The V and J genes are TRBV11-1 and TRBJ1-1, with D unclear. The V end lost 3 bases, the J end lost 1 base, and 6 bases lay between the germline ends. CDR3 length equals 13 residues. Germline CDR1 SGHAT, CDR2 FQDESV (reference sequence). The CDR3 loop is CASSLTENTEAFF. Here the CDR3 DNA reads TGTGCCAGCAGCTTGACGGAGAACACTGAAGCTTTCTTT.

The DNA of the CDR3 is TGTGCTAGTGGTACGACGGGACATATACAGTTCTTC. Protein: CASGTTGHIQFF. This rearrangement joins TRBV12-5 to TRBJ2-1; possible D gene TRBD1, 6 bases. Trimming removed 5 bases from V and 13 bases from J, with 15 bases in between. In germline, CDR1 is LGHNT, CDR2 FRNRAP. The CDR3 totals 12 residues. The variable domain in full, completed from reference TRBV12-5 and TRBJ2-1, reads DARVTQTPRHKVTEMGQEVTMRCQPILGHNTVFWYRQTMMQGLELLAYFRNRAPLDDSGMPKDRFSAEMPDATLATLKIQPSEPRDSAVYFCASGTTGHIQFFGPGTRLTVL.